A selection of T cell receptor beta chains follows, all from one sample in a study of T cell responses to AZD1222 COVID-19 vaccine. Method: immunoSEQ multiplex PCR; TCRdb's copy keeps in-frame clones and lacks some. The sample contains about 260,000 clones, approximately 93% of which appear only once. Material: peripheral blood, obtained on day 0 of AZD1222 vaccination. The receptors come from an adult in good health. Each CDR3 is given with its conserved first and last residue. The D gene is left open where the match is weak. Size tells how often a clone was seen (once, few, many) or the class of an expanded clone, and some rows leave it out.

V	D	J	size	CDR3	DNA
TRBV28	.	TRBJ2-2	.	CASSLKVSGELFF	TGTGCCAGCAGTTTAAAAGTATCCGGGGAGCTGTTTTTT
TRBV10-2	.	TRBJ1-2	.	CASSESLKGFYGYTF	TGCGCCAGCAGTGAGTCTTTAAAAGGATTTTATGGCTACACCTTC
TRBV7-9	.	TRBJ1-6	.	CATCPGTPFSPLHF	TGTGCCACATGTCCGGGGACGCCTTTTTCACCCCTCCACTTT
TRBV5-5	TRBD1	TRBJ2-7	.	CASSLGLDRNYYEQYF	TGTGCCAGCAGCTTGGGCTTGGACAGGAATTACTACGAGCAGTACTTC
TRBV9	.	TRBJ1-2	once	CASSAYSRGNYGYTF	TGTGCCAGCAGCGCATACAGTCGGGGTAACTATGGCTACACCTTC
TRBV15	TRBD2	TRBJ2-7	.	CATSKGGLAGGEQYF	TGTGCCACCAGCAAGGGAGGGCTAGCGGGAGGGGAGCAGTACTTC
TRBV3-1/TRBV3-2	TRBD2	TRBJ2-5	.	CASSHRLAGGKETQYF	TGTGCCAGCAGCCACCGACTAGCGGGGGGAAAAGAGACCCAGTACTTC
TRBV28	.	TRBJ2-7	.	CASSQSVYEQYF	TGTGCCAGCAGCCAGTCAGTCTACGAGCAGTACTTC
TRBV12-3/TRBV12-4	.	TRBJ2-5	.	CASSLGWQETQYF	TGTGCCAGCAGTTTAGGGTGGCAAGAGACCCAGTACTTC
TRBV12-3/TRBV12-4	.	TRBJ2-2	.	CASSSDTGELFF	TGTGCCAGCTCTAGCGACACCGGGGAGCTGTTTTTT
TRBV30	.	TRBJ1-1	.	CAWRVGYTEAFF	TGTGCCTGGAGGGTGGGTTACACTGAAGCTTTCTTT
TRBV21-1	.	TRBJ1-2	.	CASSPRAPTYYGYTF	TGTGCCAGCAGCCCGCGGGCTCCGACGTACTATGGCTACACCTTC
TRBV10-3	.	TRBJ1-5	.	CAISEAGNQPQHF	TGTGCCATCAGTGAGGCAGGCAATCAGCCCCAGCATTTT
TRBV9	.	TRBJ1-2	.	CASSPVYGYTF	TGTGCCAGCAGCCCGGTTTATGGCTACACCTTC
TRBV9	.	TRBJ2-7	.	CASSVGGSSYEQYF	TGTGCCAGCAGCGTGGGGGGTAGCTCCTACGAGCAGTACTTC
TRBV5-6	.	TRBJ2-7	.	CASSLKQGVHEQYF	TGTGCCAGCAGCTTGAAACAGGGCGTCCACGAGCAGTACTTC
TRBV6-1	TRBD2	TRBJ2-1	.	CASSGLAGAPGSYNEQFF	TGTGCCAGCAGTGGTCTAGCGGGAGCCCCGGGCTCCTACAATGAGCAGTTCTTC
TRBV28	.	TRBJ1-2	.	CASSSFPDNGGYTF	TGTGCCAGCAGTTCCTTCCCCGACAACGGGGGCTACACCTTC
TRBV3-1/TRBV3-2	.	TRBJ1-5	.	CASSQEVGQPQHF	TGTGCCAGCAGCCAAGAAGTCGGTCAGCCCCAGCATTTT
TRBV9	.	TRBJ2-6	.	CASSVADYSGANVLTF	TGTGCCAGCAGCGTAGCGGATTACTCTGGGGCCAACGTCCTGACTTTC
TRBV27	.	TRBJ2-1	.	CASSWGDSYNEQFF	TGTGCCAGCAGCTGGGGGGACTCCTACAATGAGCAGTTCTTC
TRBV6-2/TRBV6-3	.	TRBJ1-5	.	CASSYSRGARTISNQPQHF	TGTGCCAGCAGTTACTCGAGGGGGGCCCGGACAATTAGCAATCAGCCCCAGCATTTT
TRBV19	TRBD1	TRBJ2-3	.	CASSIGTGQSDTQYF	TGTGCCAGTAGTATAGGGACAGGGCAGTCAGATACGCAGTATTTT
TRBV5-1	.	TRBJ2-3	.	CASSVAGRGSDTQYF	TGCGCCAGCAGCGTGGCGGGAAGGGGGTCAGATACGCAGTATTTT
TRBV11-2	.	TRBJ2-5	.	CASRALMSTETQYF	TGTGCCAGCAGAGCTTTAATGAGTACCGAGACCCAGTACTTC
TRBV6-5	.	TRBJ2-1	.	CASSIPRGEQFF	TGTGCCAGCAGCATACCTCGGGGTGAGCAGTTCTTC
TRBV10-3	.	TRBJ1-1	.	CAISESPNTEAFF	TGTGCCATCAGTGAGTCCCCGAACACTGAAGCTTTCTTT
TRBV9	.	TRBJ1-1	.	CASSVDPDSEAFF	TGTGCCAGCAGCGTAGACCCGGACAGCGAAGCTTTCTTT
TRBV12-3/TRBV12-4	.	TRBJ2-7	.	CASSFGGGGEQYF	TGTGCCAGCAGTTTTGGGGGGGGCGGCGAGCAGTACTTC
TRBV6-2/TRBV6-3	.	TRBJ2-3	.	CASSLGGLSTDTQYF	TGTGCCAGCAGTCTCGGAGGGCTAAGCACAGATACGCAGTATTTT
TRBV28	.	TRBJ1-1	once	CAISLSLGEAFF	TGTGCCATCTCACTCTCACTAGGTGAAGCTTTCTTT
TRBV9	.	TRBJ1-4	.	CASTPGGTNEKLFF	TGTGCCAGCACCCCGGGGGGGACTAATGAAAAACTGTTTTTT
TRBV5-6	.	TRBJ1-4	.	CASMDLASQKLFF	TGTGCCAGCATGGACCTAGCCAGCCAAAAACTGTTTTTT
TRBV7-9	.	TRBJ2-2	.	CASSWWGGIGPPGELFF	TGTGCCAGCAGCTGGTGGGGGGGCATCGGTCCCCCCGGGGAGCTGTTTTTT
TRBV5-5	.	TRBJ1-2	.	CASSLTIYGYTF	TGTGCCAGCAGCTTGACGATCTATGGCTACACCTTC
TRBV28	TRBD1	TRBJ1-6	.	CASSPTGRGLNSPLHF	TGTGCCAGCAGTCCGACCGGCAGGGGGCTTAATTCACCCCTCCACTTT
TRBV3-1/TRBV3-2	TRBD2	TRBJ2-1	.	CASSQGGTYNEQFF	TGTGCCAGCAGCCAGGGGGGGACCTACAATGAGCAGTTCTTC
TRBV18	TRBD1	TRBJ2-7	.	CASSPDREQYF	TGTGCCAGCTCACCGGACAGGGAGCAGTACTTC
TRBV28	TRBD2	TRBJ2-1	.	CASSLLGRPSGVYNEQFF	TGTGCCAGCAGCCTCCTTGGCCGACCGAGCGGGGTGTACAATGAGCAGTTCTTC
TRBV5-1	.	TRBJ2-6	.	CASSPAGSGANVLTF	TGCGCCAGCAGCCCAGCGGGCTCTGGGGCCAACGTCCTGACTTTC
TRBV7-9	TRBD1	TRBJ1-6	.	CASSGRGPNSPLHF	TGTGCCAGCAGCGGGAGGGGGCCTAATTCACCCCTCCACTTT
TRBV7-9	.	TRBJ2-7	once	CASSRGGSSYEQYF	TGTGCCAGCAGCCGGGGAGGTAGCTCCTACGAGCAGTACTTC
TRBV4-1	TRBD1	TRBJ1-2	.	CASSQGGRQGLAYGYTF	TGCGCCAGCAGCCAGGGGGGCCGACAGGGACTAGCCTATGGCTACACCTTC
TRBV5-8	.	TRBJ1-3	once	CASSRGTSSGNTIYF	TGTGCCAGCAGCCGAGGGACGAGCTCTGGAAACACCATATATTTT
TRBV4-1	.	TRBJ2-2	.	CASSSPRPGELFF	TGCGCCAGCAGCTCTCCCCGGCCCGGGGAGCTGTTTTTT
TRBV6-5	TRBD1	TRBJ2-7	once	CASSFDRGRSYEQYF	TGTGCCAGCAGTTTCGACAGGGGAAGGTCCTACGAGCAGTACTTC